This note documents a single TCR beta chain sequence. Its specificity is not known. This sample stems from a study of a mutant IDH1 vaccine in newly diagnosed glioma. Study as a whole: Vaccines were begun 4-6 weeks after radiotherapy alone, or with temozolomide cycles.

Sequenced by immunoSEQ multiplex PCR; TCRdb stores in-frame clones only, minus some. The sample has just under 80,000 clones; about 91% are singletons. Noted time point: week 5, during vaccination. Topical imiquimod was applied with each vaccine dose, which held 300 ug of mutant IDH1 20-mer peptide. Germline V CDR1 and CDR2: MNHEY, SMNVEV (reference sequence). V shed 6 bases and J shed 2 bases, with 13 bases lying between them. There are 14 residues in the CDR3. The chain links TRBV27 to TRBJ1-2; D uncertain. The receptor was derived from a woman between 50 and 59 years old with glioma. The input for sequencing was PBMCs, taken from a glioma patient whose treatment included an IDH1 peptide vaccine. Here the CDR3 DNA reads TGTGCCAGCAGCCCCCCAGGCCGAAACTATGGCTACACCTTC. Amino acid sequence: CASSPPGRNYGYTF.